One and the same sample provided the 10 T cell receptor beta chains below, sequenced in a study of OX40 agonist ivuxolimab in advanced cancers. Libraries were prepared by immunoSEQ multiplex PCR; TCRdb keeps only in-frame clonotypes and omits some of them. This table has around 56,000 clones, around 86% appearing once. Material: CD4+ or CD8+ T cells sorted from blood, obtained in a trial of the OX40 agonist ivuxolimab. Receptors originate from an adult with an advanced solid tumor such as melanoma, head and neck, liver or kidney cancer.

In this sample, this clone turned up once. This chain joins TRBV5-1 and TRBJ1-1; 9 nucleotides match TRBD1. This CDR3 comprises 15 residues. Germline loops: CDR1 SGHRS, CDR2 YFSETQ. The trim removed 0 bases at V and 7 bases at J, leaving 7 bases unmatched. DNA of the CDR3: TGCGCCAGCAGCTTGGGGCCGGGACAGGGTGGTGAAGCTTTCTTT. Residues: CASSLGPGQGGEAFF.

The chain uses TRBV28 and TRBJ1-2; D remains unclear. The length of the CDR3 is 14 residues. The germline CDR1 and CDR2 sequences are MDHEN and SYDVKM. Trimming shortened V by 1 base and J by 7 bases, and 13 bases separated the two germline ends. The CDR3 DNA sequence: TGTGCCAGCAGTTTATTAGTGGACGGCCTTGGCTACACCTTC. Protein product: CASSLLVDGLGYTF.

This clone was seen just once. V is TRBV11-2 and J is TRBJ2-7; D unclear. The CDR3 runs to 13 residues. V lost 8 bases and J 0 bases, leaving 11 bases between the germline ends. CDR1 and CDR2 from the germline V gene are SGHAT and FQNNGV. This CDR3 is CASGNSPSYEQYF. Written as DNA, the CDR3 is TGTGCCAGCGGAAATAGCCCCTCCTACGAGCAGTACTTC.

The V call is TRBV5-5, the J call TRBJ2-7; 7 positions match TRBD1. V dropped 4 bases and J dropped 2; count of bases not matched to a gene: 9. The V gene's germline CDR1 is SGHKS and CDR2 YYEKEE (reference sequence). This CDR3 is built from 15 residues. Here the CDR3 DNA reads TGTGCCAGCAGCCTCAGGACAGGCCAGCCCTACGAGCAGTACTTC. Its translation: CASSLRTGQPYEQYF.

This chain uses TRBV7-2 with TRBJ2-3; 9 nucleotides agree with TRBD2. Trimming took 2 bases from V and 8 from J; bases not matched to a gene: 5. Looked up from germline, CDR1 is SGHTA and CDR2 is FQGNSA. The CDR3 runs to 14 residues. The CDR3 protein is CASSLNSGSATQYF. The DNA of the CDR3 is TGTGCCAGCAGCTTAAATAGCGGGAGCGCTACGCAGTATTTT. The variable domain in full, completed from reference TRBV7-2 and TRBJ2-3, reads GAGVSQSPSNKVTEKGKDVELRCDPISGHTALYWYRQSLGQGLEFLIYFQGNSAPDKSGLPSDRFSAERTGGSVSTLTIQRTQQEDSAVYLCASSLNSGSATQYFGPGTRLTVL.

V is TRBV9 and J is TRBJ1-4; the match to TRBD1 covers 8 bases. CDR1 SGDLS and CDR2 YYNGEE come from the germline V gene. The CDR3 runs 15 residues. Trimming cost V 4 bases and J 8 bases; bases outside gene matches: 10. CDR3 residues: CASSFAQGGEEKLFF. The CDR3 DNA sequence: TGTGCCAGCAGCTTCGCACAGGGGGGAGAAGAAAAACTGTTTTTT.

The CDR3 region has the DNA TGTGCCAGCAGCTTGACCGGGACAGGGGGCGCCTACAATGAGCAGTTCTTC. This sequence encodes CASSLTGTGGAYNEQFF. The chain joins TRBV7-9 to TRBJ2-1; 12 bases are a match to TRBD1. Germline CDR1 SEHNR, CDR2 FQNEAQ (reference sequence). The CDR3 loop spans 17 amino acids. V dropped 3 bases and J dropped 2; count of bases not matched to a gene: 5. Drawing the rest from reference TRBV7-9 and TRBJ2-1, the complete variable domain is DTGVSQNPRHKITKRGQNVTFRCDPISEHNRLYWYRQTLGQGPEFLTYFQNEAQLEKSRLLSDRFSAERPKGSFSTLEIQRTEQGDSAMYLCASSLTGTGGAYNEQFFGPGTRLTVL.

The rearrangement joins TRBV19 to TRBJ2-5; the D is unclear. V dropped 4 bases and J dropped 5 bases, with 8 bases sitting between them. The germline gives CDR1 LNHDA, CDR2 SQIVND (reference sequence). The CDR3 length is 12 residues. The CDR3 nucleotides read TGTGCCAGTAGTACTCCCCTGGAGACCCAGTACTTC. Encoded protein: CASSTPLETQYF.

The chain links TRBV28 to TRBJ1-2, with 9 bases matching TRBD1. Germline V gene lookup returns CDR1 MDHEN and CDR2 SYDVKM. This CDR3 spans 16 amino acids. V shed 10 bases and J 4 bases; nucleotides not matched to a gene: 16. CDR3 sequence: CATSTSTGGSPYGYTF. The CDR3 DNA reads TGTGCCACCTCGACGAGTACAGGGGGCAGTCCCTATGGCTACACCTTC.

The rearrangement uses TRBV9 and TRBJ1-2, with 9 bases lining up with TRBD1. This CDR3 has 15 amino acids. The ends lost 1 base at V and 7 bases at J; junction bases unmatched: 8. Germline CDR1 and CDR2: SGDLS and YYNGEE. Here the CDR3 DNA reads TGTGCCAGCAGCGTATCCGGGACAGGGATAGGTGGCTACACCTTC. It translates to CASSVSGTGIGGYTF.